One and the same sample provided the 16 T cell receptor beta chains below, sequenced in a study of blood T cell repertoires in COVID-19. TCRdb's table, derived via immunoSEQ multiplex PCR, lists solely in-frame clones and lacks some. Of roughly 250,000 clones listed, about four fifths are singletons. The sample was peripheral blood. The source of these receptors is an older person with COVID-19, enrolled during active disease.

CDR3 sequence: CASSLLARSSYEQYF. The DNA for the CDR3 is TGTGCCAGTAGTCTCCTAGCGAGGAGCTCCTACGAGCAGTACTTC. The chain couples TRBV19 to TRBJ2-7; D is perhaps TRBD2 (6 bases). Germline CDR1 and CDR2: LNHDA and SQIVND (reference sequence). Trimming shortened V by 5 bases and J by 0 bases, and 14 bases separated the two germline ends. CDR3 length equals 15 residues.

V usage is TRBV18 and J usage is TRBJ1-1, with TRBD1 matching over 9 bases. The CDR3 has 15 residues. With V trimmed by 4 bases and J by 3 bases, 6 bases remained unmatched. Per germline, CDR1 KGHSH and CDR2 LQKENI. The CDR3 here is CASSRPTGGYTEAFF. CDR3 sequence (DNA): TGTGCCAGCTCACGACCGACAGGGGGGTACACTGAAGCTTTCTTT.

The rearrangement uses TRBV20-1 and TRBJ1-6, with D possibly being TRBD1 (5 bases). Germline V CDR1 and CDR2: DFQATT, SNEGSKA (reference sequence). This CDR3 comprises 11 residues. Between the trimmed V and J ends, which lost 6 bases and 14 bases, there was a span of 14 bases. DNA for the CDR3: TGCAGTGCCAGCGGGCTGGGGGCCCTCCACTTT. Its translation: CSASGLGALHF.

The chain employs TRBV7-2 and TRBJ2-7; D is uncertain. Trimming stripped 8 bases from V and 6 bases from J, with 17 bases between. Germline V CDR1 and CDR2: SGHTA, FQGNSA. CDR3 length: 13 residues. CDR3 sequence (DNA): TGTGCCAGCCGAGGTAATCTCCAAGGCGAGCAGTACTTC. It specifies CASRGNLQGEQYF. Supplemented by reference TRBV7-2 and TRBJ2-7, the full variable domain reads GAGVSQSPSNKVTEKGKDVELRCDPISGHTALYWYRQSLGQGLEFLIYFQGNSAPDKSGLPSDRFSAERTGGSVSTLTIQRTQQEDSAVYLCASRGNLQGEQYFGPGTRLTVT.

The chain recombines TRBV6-5 with TRBJ1-2, with D perhaps TRBD1 (6 bases). The germline gives CDR1 MNHEY, CDR2 SVGAGI. V was trimmed by 6 bases and J by 7 bases, leaving 21 bases between them. CDR3 length: 15 residues. CDR3 nucleotide sequence: TGTGCCAGCAGACGCGTGACAGGCTCTCTTCTTGGCTACACCTTC. The encoded protein is CASRRVTGSLLGYTF.

J is TRBJ2-5 and V is TRBV2, with D maybe TRBD1 (6 bases). Germline V lookup: CDR1 SNHLY, CDR2 FYNNEI. V lost 6 bases and J 4 bases, leaving 18 bases between the germline ends. The CDR3 has 15 residues. The CDR3 reads CASRETGGWGETQYF. The DNA for the CDR3 is TGTGCCAGCAGGGAGACAGGAGGCTGGGGAGAGACCCAGTACTTC.

The genes are TRBV7-8 and TRBJ2-7; D perhaps matches TRBD1 (6 bases). CDR1 is SGHVS, CDR2 FQNEAQ, per germline. The CDR3 spans 16 residues. V was trimmed by 5 bases and J by 6 bases, leaving 23 bases between them. CDR3 amino acids: CASSARGSAPAGEQYF. The CDR3 DNA follows: TGTGCCAGCAGCGCGAGGGGGAGCGCCCCGGCCGGCGAGCAGTACTTC.

This clone was recorded once. The rearrangement uses TRBV11-2 and TRBJ1-1, with D unclear. The germline V gene has CDR1 SGHAT and CDR2 FQNNGV. V was cut by 7 bases and J by 4 bases, with 16 bases left in between. The CDR3 is made up of 14 amino acids. CDR3 sequence reads: CASNPAWGVTEAFF. DNA for the CDR3: TGTGCCAGCAACCCCGCCTGGGGAGTCACTGAAGCTTTCTTT.

The rearrangement joins TRBV6-5 to TRBJ1-4; D gene uncertain. This CDR3 contains 14 residues. V gave up 0 bases and J gave up 5 bases, with 7 bases separating them. From germline, CDR1 is MNHEY and CDR2 SVGAGI. CDR3 amino acids: CASSYSYSNEKLFF. The CDR3 DNA sequence: TGTGCCAGCAGTTACTCGTACAGCAATGAAAAACTGTTTTTT.

The V call is TRBV7-8, the J call TRBJ2-1; 7 bases are a match to TRBD2. Germline trimming cut 6 bases from V and 3 bases from J; bases unmatched to any gene: 14. The CDR3 covers 17 residues. CDR1 SGHVS and CDR2 FQNEAQ come from the germline V gene. This CDR3 is CASRGNPGLADYNEQFF. The CDR3 DNA reads TGTGCCAGCAGGGGTAACCCGGGGCTAGCGGACTACAATGAGCAGTTCTTC.

V is TRBV6-6 and J is TRBJ2-5, with 7 bases matching TRBD2. V gave up 5 bases and J gave up 4 bases; unmatched junction bases: 10. This CDR3 region has 15 residues. Germline CDR1 is MNHNY and CDR2 is SVGAGI (reference sequence). CDR3 in DNA: TGTGCCAGCAGTCCCGGAGCCAGGGAGGGAGAGACCCAGTACTTC. This codes for CASSPGAREGETQYF.

V usage is TRBV27 and J usage is TRBJ2-7; 7 bases match TRBD2. Germline lookup yields CDR1 MNHEY and CDR2 SMNVEV (reference sequence). The CDR3 runs 15 residues. V trimming: 3 bases; J trimming: 2 bases; junction bases outside the gene matches: 7. The CDR3 DNA reads as TGTGCCAGCAGTTTGGGGGGGTGGGGGACCTACGAGCAGTACTTC. The encoded protein is CASSLGGWGTYEQYF.

V and J are TRBV29-1 and TRBJ2-5; TRBD2 agrees at 8 bases. V lost 7 bases, J lost 5 bases, and 9 bases stayed unmatched. The CDR3 spans 13 residues. Per germline, CDR1 SQVTM and CDR2 ANQGSEA. CDR3 loop: CSGLGGARETQYF. For the CDR3, the DNA is TGCAGCGGCCTCGGGGGGGCCCGTGAGACCCAGTACTTC.

This rearrangement joins TRBV6-5 to TRBJ2-3; maybe TRBD1 (6 bases). From germline, CDR1 is MNHEY and CDR2 SVGAGI. Trimming removed 6 bases from V and 5 bases from J, with 12 bases in between. This CDR3 is 13 amino acids long. DNA for the CDR3: TGTGCCAGCAGAGTACAGGGTATAGATACGCAGTATTTT. Its protein is CASRVQGIDTQYF.

The chain links TRBV27 to TRBJ2-5, with 9 positions matching TRBD2. The CDR3 contains 16 residues. Trimming took 3 bases from V and 7 from J; bases not matched to a gene: 12. The germline V gene has CDR1 MNHEY and CDR2 SMNVEV (reference sequence). The DNA of the CDR3 is TGTGCCAGCAGTTTCAGCGGGGGGCCGTTGGGGTCGACCCAGTACTTC. Residues: CASSFSGGPLGSTQYF.

This chain connects TRBV7-2 to TRBJ2-1; TRBD2 aligns across 7 bases. Per germline, CDR1 SGHTA and CDR2 FQGNSA. This CDR3 region has 16 residues. With V trimmed by 5 bases and J by 3 bases, 10 bases remained unmatched. The CDR3 DNA reads TGTGCCAGCAGCCCTTCCCGACTAGCAGGCTACAATGAGCAGTTCTTC. The encoded protein is CASSPSRLAGYNEQFF.